The rows below give T cell receptor beta chains drawn from one sample of a study of post-analysis software for immune sequencing data. TCRdb processed the PCR reads anew with MiXCR; each CDR3 protein has one entry. The profile shows hundreds of thousands of distinct CDR3 sequences, roughly 30% of them singletons. The source material was blood. These TCRs come from a girl under 18 with multiple sclerosis. CDR3s include the opening cysteine and the closing phenylalanine or tryptophan. The order of the fields is CDR3 length, V gene, J gene, clone size, D gene, CDR3 DNA, CDR3 protein. D genes are given only for firm matches. A row's size may be missing; if present it is once, few, many or a size class.

CDR3 length: 18
V gene: TRBV20-1
J gene: TRBJ2-5
clone size: many
D gene: TRBD2
CDR3 DNA: TGCAGTGCTAGACCTCGAGCCCTAACTAGCGGGAGAGTGGAGACCCAGTACTTC
CDR3 protein: CSARPRALTSGRVETQYF

CDR3 length: 14
V gene: TRBV29-1
J gene: TRBJ1-4
clone size: .
D gene: TRBD1
CDR3 DNA: TGCAGCGTCGTAGACAGGGTGAAGGAAGAAAAACTGTTTTTT
CDR3 protein: CSVVDRVKEEKLFF

CDR3 length: 12
V gene: TRBV20-1
J gene: TRBJ2-7
clone size: .
D gene: TRBD2
CDR3 DNA: TGCAGGGGGACTTCGAGCGGGATTGAGCAGTACTTC
CDR3 protein: CRGTSSGIEQYF

CDR3 length: 13
V gene: TRBV15
J gene: TRBJ2-4
clone size: .
D gene: .
CDR3 DNA: TGTGCCACCAGATCCTCAGGGGGGGAGGCCCAGTACTTC
CDR3 protein: CATRSSGGEAQYF

CDR3 length: 13
V gene: TRBV29-1
J gene: TRBJ2-5
clone size: .
D gene: TRBD1
CDR3 DNA: TGCAGCATCCGACAGGGAAATCAAGAGACCCAGTACTTC
CDR3 protein: CSIRQGNQETQYF

CDR3 length: 16
V gene: TRBV11-3
J gene: TRBJ2-1
clone size: .
D gene: .
CDR3 DNA: TGTGCCAGCAGCCCCGAAGGTTTGGGAGGTATCGGTGAGCAGTTCTTC
CDR3 protein: CASSPEGLGGIGEQFF

CDR3 length: 12
V gene: TRBV4-1
J gene: TRBJ2-1
clone size: few
D gene: .
CDR3 DNA: TGCGCCAGCAGCCCGGGCATCAATGAGCAGTTCTTC
CDR3 protein: CASSPGINEQFF

CDR3 length: 14
V gene: TRBV10-3
J gene: TRBJ1-5
clone size: .
D gene: .
CDR3 DNA: TGTGCCATCAGTGCAGCGAATAGCAATCAGCCCCAGCATTTT
CDR3 protein: CAISAANSNQPQHF

CDR3 length: 15
V gene: TRBV5-1
J gene: TRBJ2-3
clone size: .
D gene: TRBD2
CDR3 DNA: TGCGCCAGCAGCCCGATAGCGGGTAGCACAGATACGCAGTATTTT
CDR3 protein: CASSPIAGSTDTQYF

CDR3 length: 16
V gene: TRBV9
J gene: TRBJ2-6
clone size: .
D gene: .
CDR3 DNA: TGTGCCAGCAGCACCCGGGACATTTTAGGGGCCAACGTCCTGACTTTC
CDR3 protein: CASSTRDILGANVLTF

CDR3 length: 16
V gene: TRBV9
J gene: TRBJ1-2
clone size: few
D gene: .
CDR3 DNA: TGTGCCAGCAGCCTTAACCCACAGGGAGGTAACTATGGCTACACCTTC
CDR3 protein: CASSLNPQGGNYGYTF

CDR3 length: 13
V gene: TRBV21-1
J gene: TRBJ1-2
clone size: .
D gene: .
CDR3 DNA: TGTGCCAGCAGCCACGAGATAGATGATAGCTACACCTTC
CDR3 protein: CASSHEIDDSYTF

CDR3 length: 15
V gene: TRBV5-1
J gene: TRBJ2-1
clone size: .
D gene: .
CDR3 DNA: TGCGCCAGCAGCGTAGCGACTCCCTCCTACAATGAGCAGTTCTTC
CDR3 protein: CASSVATPSYNEQFF

CDR3 length: 13
V gene: TRBV7-2
J gene: TRBJ2-7
clone size: many
D gene: .
CDR3 DNA: TGTGCCAGCAGCTTCCACAACTCCTACGAGCAGTACTTC
CDR3 protein: CASSFHNSYEQYF

CDR3 length: 14
V gene: TRBV2
J gene: TRBJ2-7
clone size: .
D gene: .
CDR3 DNA: TGTGCCAGCATTCAGGGCGGGATGGTCTACGAGCAGTACTTC
CDR3 protein: CASIQGGMVYEQYF

CDR3 length: 13
V gene: TRBV29-1
J gene: TRBJ2-7
clone size: .
D gene: .
CDR3 DNA: TGCAGCGTTGGCCTAACAGGTACTTACGAGCAGTACTTC
CDR3 protein: CSVGLTGTYEQYF

CDR3 length: 14
V gene: TRBV7-2
J gene: TRBJ2-1
clone size: few
D gene: .
CDR3 DNA: TGTGCCAGCAGCTCAACGGGAGCTGGGGATGAGCAGTTCTTC
CDR3 protein: CASSSTGAGDEQFF

CDR3 length: 15
V gene: TRBV7-8
J gene: TRBJ2-1
clone size: few
D gene: TRBD2
CDR3 DNA: TGTGCCAGCAGCTTAGGGGGACTAGCGGTCGATGAGCAGTTCTTC
CDR3 protein: CASSLGGLAVDEQFF

CDR3 length: 12
V gene: TRBV10-3
J gene: TRBJ2-3
clone size: .
D gene: .
CDR3 DNA: TGTGCCGTCGGTCCCGTGGCAGATACGCAGTATTTT
CDR3 protein: CAVGPVADTQYF

CDR3 length: 12
V gene: TRBV9
J gene: TRBJ2-2
clone size: few
D gene: .
CDR3 DNA: TGTGCCAGCAGCCCCCTCTCCGGGGAGCTGTTTTTT
CDR3 protein: CASSPLSGELFF

CDR3 length: 19
V gene: TRBV27
J gene: TRBJ2-1
clone size: .
D gene: TRBD2
CDR3 DNA: TGTGCCAGCACCTCCGCCGGGACTAGCGGGGTGCGACCCAGGGATGAGCAGTTCTTC
CDR3 protein: CASTSAGTSGVRPRDEQFF

CDR3 length: 16
V gene: TRBV10-3
J gene: TRBJ1-6
clone size: .
D gene: .
CDR3 DNA: TGTGCCATCAGTGAAAATCGGCAGGGAGGTAATTCACCCCTCCACTTT
CDR3 protein: CAISENRQGGNSPLHF

CDR3 length: 15
V gene: TRBV14
J gene: TRBJ2-4
clone size: .
D gene: .
CDR3 DNA: TGTGCCAGCAGCCAAATGAGTCTAGCCAAAAACATTCAGTACTTC
CDR3 protein: CASSQMSLAKNIQYF

CDR3 length: 15
V gene: TRBV7-6
J gene: TRBJ2-5
clone size: .
D gene: .
CDR3 DNA: TGTGCCAGCAGTTACACTAGGGACCCCCGCGAGACCCAGTACTTC
CDR3 protein: CASSYTRDPRETQYF

CDR3 length: 17
V gene: TRBV5-1
J gene: TRBJ2-1
clone size: .
D gene: TRBD2
CDR3 DNA: TGCGCCAGCAGCCCGGGACTAGCGGGGGGCCGCCTGCATGAGCAGTTCTTC
CDR3 protein: CASSPGLAGGRLHEQFF

CDR3 length: 15
V gene: TRBV7-2
J gene: TRBJ2-3
clone size: few
D gene: TRBD1
CDR3 DNA: TGTGCCAGCAGCCTTACGGGACAGGGGATGGATACGCAGTATTTT
CDR3 protein: CASSLTGQGMDTQYF

CDR3 length: 15
V gene: TRBV7-8
J gene: TRBJ2-7
clone size: few
D gene: TRBD1
CDR3 DNA: TGTGCCAGCAGCCAAGGGACAGGGGGGAACTACGAGCAGTACTTC
CDR3 protein: CASSQGTGGNYEQYF

CDR3 length: 13
V gene: TRBV6-5
J gene: TRBJ2-3
clone size: .
D gene: .
CDR3 DNA: TGTGCCAGCAGTTACTTACCAGGGGATACGCAGTATTTT
CDR3 protein: CASSYLPGDTQYF

CDR3 length: 15
V gene: TRBV7-6
J gene: TRBJ2-3
clone size: .
D gene: TRBD1
CDR3 DNA: TGTGCCAGCAGCTTCACGCCACAGGGGTCAGATACGCAGTATTTT
CDR3 protein: CASSFTPQGSDTQYF

CDR3 length: 15
V gene: TRBV6-5
J gene: TRBJ1-3
clone size: .
D gene: TRBD1
CDR3 DNA: TGTGCCAGCAGCCGACAGGGGGCGGTTGGAAACACCATATATTTT
CDR3 protein: CASSRQGAVGNTIYF

CDR3 length: 10
V gene: TRBV20-1
J gene: TRBJ1-1
clone size: few
D gene: .
CDR3 DNA: TGCAGTGCTTCCGACATGGACGCTTTCTTT
CDR3 protein: CSASDMDAFF

CDR3 length: 16
V gene: TRBV5-8
J gene: TRBJ2-3
clone size: few
D gene: .
CDR3 DNA: TGTGCCAGCAGCTTGGGGGTACAGGGCCGCACAGATACGCAGTATTTT
CDR3 protein: CASSLGVQGRTDTQYF

CDR3 length: 13
V gene: TRBV18
J gene: TRBJ1-2
clone size: .
D gene: .
CDR3 DNA: TGTGCCAGCTCCCTCCCCCTTGCGGGCGGCTACACCTTC
CDR3 protein: CASSLPLAGGYTF

CDR3 length: 13
V gene: TRBV4-3
J gene: TRBJ2-7
clone size: many
D gene: .
CDR3 DNA: TGCGCCAGCAGCCAAGTCATAGGGGTCGAGCAGTACTTC
CDR3 protein: CASSQVIGVEQYF